The 10 T cell receptor beta chains reported below all come from one sample, sequenced in a study of cytomegalovirus exposure and HLA in healthy donors. Libraries were prepared by immunoSEQ multiplex PCR; TCRdb keeps only in-frame clonotypes and omits some of them. This repertoire shows roughly 200,000 clones, approximately 86% found once; its top ten account for around 7.2%. The material sequenced was PBMCs. The receptors derive from a man aged 25 to 45 in good health and CMV-seropositive.

This chain links TRBV29-1 with TRBJ2-1, with TRBD2 matching 9 bases. The CDR3 has 16 amino acids. Germline assignment: CDR1 SQVTM and CDR2 ANQGSEA. V trimming: 1 base; J trimming: 9 bases; junction bases outside the gene matches: 13. CDR3 in amino acids: CSVEGIPAGGRIEQFF. The CDR3 region has the DNA TGCAGCGTTGAAGGGATTCCGGCGGGGGGGCGGATTGAGCAGTTCTTC.

This clone was counted a single time. The V call is TRBV9, the J call TRBJ1-4; 8 bases line up with TRBD1. The germline V gene encodes CDR1 SGDLS and CDR2 YYNGEE. V shed 1 base, J shed 8 bases, and the junction held 16 bases outside the gene matches. The CDR3 runs to 18 residues. The CDR3 coding sequence is TGTGCCAGCAGCGTAACTCCGGCGATGGACAGGGTGAACGAAAAACTGTTTTTT. It is translated as CASSVTPAMDRVNEKLFF.

The count of this clone is one. The V call is TRBV9, the J call TRBJ1-1; D gene ambiguous. CDR1 is SGDLS and CDR2 is YYNGEE in the germline V gene. The CDR3 is made up of 15 amino acids. The V and J ends lost 6 bases and 1 base respectively, with 16 bases between them. The CDR3 protein is CASTVDSHPNTEAFF. The DNA for the CDR3 is TGTGCCAGCACCGTGGACTCCCATCCGAACACTGAAGCTTTCTTT.

This clone was seen at least ten times. The rearrangement links TRBV30 to TRBJ2-7; TRBD1 agrees at 10 bases. The CDR3 is 13 residues long. With 4 bases clipped from V and 6 bases from J, the junction kept 6 bases outside the gene matches. The germline gives CDR1 GTSNPN, CDR2 SVGIG (reference sequence). CDR3 sequence: CAWTPGQGGEQYF. CDR3 bases: TGTGCCTGGACCCCTGGACAGGGGGGCGAGCAGTACTTC.

CDR3: CASRAGGPYNSPLHF. In nucleotides, the CDR3 is TGTGCCAGTAGAGCTGGCGGGCCATATAATTCACCCCTCCACTTT. The chain employs TRBV19 and TRBJ1-6; no definite D call. Per germline, CDR1 LNHDA and CDR2 SQIVND (reference sequence). CDR3 length: 15 residues. The V end lost 6 bases, the J end lost 4 bases, and 13 bases lay between the germline ends.

This clone occurred a few times. V and J are TRBV13 and TRBJ1-2, with unresolved D. Trimming pared 11 bases from V and 1 base from J, leaving 20 bases between. Germline lookup yields CDR1 PRHDT and CDR2 FYEKMQ (reference sequence). The CDR3 sequence is 15 residues long. The CDR3 sequence: CASRGLDQFNYGYTF. The CDR3 nucleotides are TGTGCCTCCAGAGGTCTCGATCAATTTAACTATGGCTACACCTTC.

The chain links TRBV5-1 to TRBJ2-3; 9 positions agree with TRBD1. This CDR3 is built from 14 residues. The V segment lost 3 bases and the J segment 5 bases; nucleotides outside the gene matches: 4. Germline V CDR1 and CDR2: SGHRS, YFSETQ. The CDR3 coding sequence is TGCGCCAGCAGCTCGGGACAGGGTCTAGATACGCAGTATTTT. Translated, it gives CASSSGQGLDTQYF.

The rearrangement links TRBV4-2 to TRBJ2-7; D is possibly TRBD2 (5 bases). The CDR3 contains 15 residues. Trimming took 1 base from V and 2 from J, leaving 12 bases between them. Germline CDR1 LGHNA, CDR2 YNFKEQ. The CDR3 DNA sequence: TGTGCCAGCAGCCAAGGGGGAGACTACACCTACGAGCAGTACTTC. Translated: CASSQGGDYTYEQYF.

The chain combines TRBV2 with TRBJ2-5, with 11 bases identical to TRBD2. The V gene end was trimmed by 4 bases and the J gene end by 2 bases; junction bases not matched to a gene: 6. The CDR3 has 16 residues. Germline CDR1 reads SNHLY; CDR2 reads FYNNEI. DNA of the CDR3: TGTGCCAGCAGTGGTCCGGGACTAGCGGTTCAAGAGACCCAGTACTTC. It codes for CASSGPGLAVQETQYF.

The rearrangement uses TRBV6-1 and TRBJ2-3; 7 bases line up with TRBD1. The CDR3 covers 14 residues. CDR1 and CDR2 (germline): MNHNS, SASEGT. V trimming: 6 bases; J trimming: 3 bases; junction bases outside the gene matches: 6. The CDR3 spells CASRRQGMTDTQYF. The CDR3 nucleotides read TGTGCCAGCAGAAGACAGGGTATGACAGATACGCAGTATTTT.